The clone carrying this TCR beta chain was picked up one time. Its matching antigen is unknown. The data originate from a study of PD-1 blockade in classical Hodgkin lymphoma. The wider study: The patients were dosed with nivolumab 3 mg/kg, infused intravenously every 2 weeks.

Each patient relapsed following autologous stem cell transplantation, and prior brentuximab vedotin exposure differed. The assay was immunoSEQ multiplex PCR, and TCRdb's table has in-frame clones only and misses some. This table holds about 37,000 clones, 85% to 90% found once. Study results and caveats: The study reported lower baseline TCR diversity in newly diagnosed patients than in healthy donors. Significant TCR diversity gains by C4D1 occurred in CD4+ but not CD8+ cells.

This TCR was recovered from a human donor with classical Hodgkin lymphoma. The source was peripheral blood mononuclear cells (PBMCs), collected before the second cycle of nivolumab.

CDR3 protein: CASSLNRPGFMFGDTEAFF. In DNA form, the CDR3 reads TGTGCCAGCAGCTTGAATCGCCCGGGATTTATGTTCGGGGACACTGAAGCTTTCTTT. The chain is built from TRBV5-4 and TRBJ1-1; D is unresolved. The CDR3 length is 19 residues. Trimming stripped 1 base from V and 3 bases from J, with 25 bases between. Germline V gene sequence: CDR1 SGHNT, CDR2 YYREEE (reference sequence).